What follows describes a single TCR beta chain. The sample is drawn from a study of blood T cell repertoires in COVID-19. CDR3 length equals 16 residues. V was trimmed by 1 base and J by 3 bases, leaving 16 bases between them. Germline V gene sequence: CDR1 SGHNT, CDR2 YENEEA. The protocol was immunoSEQ multiplex PCR, while the TCRdb copy is restricted to in-frame clones and leaves out a portion. The data contain about 250,000 clones, about 86% of them singletons. The sequence was obtained from a man aged 35 to 55 with active or convalescent COVID-19. The J gene is TRBJ2-7, the V gene TRBV11-3; D is perhaps TRBD2 (5 bases). Specimen: peripheral blood. The DNA of the CDR3 is TGTGCCAGCAGCTTAGGCCTAGGCGCAGCGGACTACGAGCAGTACTTC. Its translation: CASSLGLGAADYEQYF.